This passage covers 27 T cell receptor beta chains from one sample sequenced in a study of cytomegalovirus exposure and HLA in healthy donors. The PCR employed 60 Vbeta primers together with 13 Jbeta primers. Produced via immunoSEQ multiplex PCR; TCRdb's table is partial and in-frame only. The data hold some 150,000 clones, with almost 80% observed a single time. The source material was PBMCs. Source of these receptors: a male donor in good health and CMV-seronegative.

The chain links TRBV5-6 to TRBJ2-7, with 8 positions matching TRBD2. This CDR3 spans 14 amino acids. After removal of 2 bases from V and 6 bases from J, the junction contained 7 bases not matched to a gene. CDR1 and CDR2 (germline): SGHDT, YYEEEE. CDR3 sequence: CASSLAPGGGEQYF. CDR3 nucleotide sequence: TGTGCCAGCAGCTTAGCGCCCGGGGGGGGCGAGCAGTACTTC.

The V gene is TRBV6-5, the J gene TRBJ1-5; the D gene is possibly TRBD1 (6 bases). The germline CDR1 and CDR2 sequences are MNHEY and SVGAGI. V was pared by 5 bases and J by 5 bases, with 10 bases between. The CDR3 spans 13 residues. The CDR3 DNA is TGTGCCAGCAGTCCACAGGGAGATCAGCCCCAGCATTTT. Amino acids: CASSPQGDQPQHF.

J is TRBJ1-5 and V is TRBV7-2; 7 nucleotides match TRBD1. This CDR3 is built from 15 residues. V dropped 3 bases and J dropped 1; count of bases not matched to a gene: 3. Germline V gene lookup returns CDR1 SGHTA and CDR2 FQGNSA. The chain's CDR3 is CASSLTGISNQPQHF. The CDR3 bases are TGTGCCAGCAGCTTGACAGGGATCAGCAATCAGCCCCAGCATTTT.

The chain links TRBV2 to TRBJ1-2, with 11 positions matching TRBD1. Losses at the gene ends were 6 bases for V and 4 bases for J; bases not matched to a gene: 7. This CDR3 spans 15 amino acids. Per germline, CDR1 SNHLY and CDR2 FYNNEI. In DNA form, the CDR3 reads TGTGCCAGCAGGTTGGACAGGGGGCTCCTCTATGGCTACACCTTC. It encodes CASRLDRGLLYGYTF.

The J gene is TRBJ1-1, the V gene TRBV28; 9 bases fit TRBD1. Germline V CDR1 and CDR2: MDHEN, SYDVKM. Unmatched junction bases numbered 7, after V lost 2 bases and J lost 0 bases. CDR3 size: 17 residues. The CDR3 sequence is CASSLPPGQGMNTEAFF. In DNA, the CDR3 is TGTGCCAGCAGTTTACCCCCGGGACAGGGCATGAACACTGAAGCTTTCTTT.

In this sample, this clone turned up once. The V gene is TRBV7-9, the J gene TRBJ1-3; the D is unclear. Germline V gene sequence: CDR1 SEHNR, CDR2 FQNEAQ (reference sequence). CDR3 length: 13 amino acids. With 11 bases removed from V and 1 base from J, the gap between germline ends came to 12 bases. This CDR3 is CAGETDSGNTIYF. Here the CDR3 DNA reads TGTGCCGGAGAGACGGATTCTGGAAACACCATATATTTT.

J is TRBJ1-2 and V is TRBV5-5, with TRBD1 as a possible D gene (5 bases). Per germline, CDR1 SGHKS and CDR2 YYEKEE (reference sequence). V dropped 3 bases and J dropped 4 bases, with 13 bases sitting between them. This CDR3 has 14 amino acids. The CDR3 nucleotides read TGTGCCAGCAGCTGGGGGGGATCGGGCTATGGCTACACCTTC. Protein sequence: CASSWGGSGYGYTF. The full variable domain, its missing parts supplied by reference TRBV5-5 and TRBJ1-2, is DAGVTQSPTHLIKTRGQQVTLRCSPISGHKSVSWYQQVLGQGPQFIFQYYEKEERGRGNFPDRFSARQFPNYSSELNVNALLLGDSALYLCASSWGGSGYGYTFGSGTRLTVV.

The CDR3 is CASSVPGGTEAFF. CDR3 DNA sequence: TGTGCCAGCAGCGTACCCGGGGGCACTGAAGCTTTCTTT. The chain couples TRBV4-2 to TRBJ1-1; perhaps TRBD1 as D (5 bases). CDR1 LGHNA and CDR2 YNFKEQ come from the germline V gene. Deletions cut 5 bases from V and 4 bases from J, with 11 bases between. The CDR3 contains 13 residues.

The chain has TRBV6-5 and TRBJ1-1; TRBD1 matches at 7 bases. CDR3 length: 13 residues. J gave up 7 bases and V 6 bases, and 8 bases lay outside the gene matches. Germline V CDR1 and CDR2: MNHEY, SVGAGI. In DNA form, the CDR3 reads TGTGCCAGCAGCCAAGGACAGGTCAGTGAAGCTTTCTTT. This gives the protein CASSQGQVSEAFF.

This clone was detected a few times. The chain recombines TRBV6-5 with TRBJ2-5; 10 nucleotides line up with TRBD1. Germline V gene data show CDR1 as MNHEY and CDR2 as SVGAGI. The CDR3 totals 15 residues. Unmatched junction bases numbered 12, after V lost 10 bases and J lost 4 bases. Here the CDR3 reads CATKAAGTGVETQYF. CDR3 DNA: TGTGCCACCAAGGCGGCCGGGACAGGGGTAGAGACCCAGTACTTC.

The V and J genes are TRBV2 and TRBJ1-5, with a weak D call TRBD1 (5 bases). Trimming took 4 bases from V and 0 from J, leaving 13 bases between them. CDR1 and CDR2 from the germline V gene are SNHLY and FYNNEI. The CDR3 runs 16 residues. CDR3 DNA sequence: TGTGCCAGCAGTGCCCCACAGGTTGCTAGCAATCAGCCCCAGCATTTT. As protein: CASSAPQVASNQPQHF.

The DNA for the CDR3 is TGTGCCAGCAGCTTAGGCTCTACAGGCCAAGAGACCCAGTACTTC. This encodes CASSLGSTGQETQYF. V is TRBV7-9 and J is TRBJ2-5, with a possible D match to TRBD1 (5 bases). The V end was cut by 1 base, the J end by 1 base, with 10 bases between. The CDR3 runs 15 residues. Germline V gene lookup returns CDR1 SEHNR and CDR2 FQNEAQ (reference sequence).

J is TRBJ2-7 and V is TRBV7-2; D ambiguous. This CDR3 is 15 amino acids long. Germline values: CDR1 SGHTA, CDR2 FQGNSA. V lost 0 bases, J lost 0 bases, and 9 bases lay in between. In DNA, the CDR3 is TGTGCCAGCAGCTTAGCTGTGGTTAGCTCCTACGAGCAGTACTTC. Its translation is CASSLAVVSSYEQYF.

This clone was observed a handful of times. The chain couples TRBV7-9 to TRBJ2-7; 8 nucleotides align to TRBD1. This CDR3 is 15 amino acids long. In germline, CDR1 is SEHNR, CDR2 FQNEAQ (reference sequence). V dropped 1 base and J dropped 4; count of bases not matched to a gene: 6. CDR3 in DNA: TGTGCCAGCAGCTTAGAGACAGGGGAGAGGTACGAGCAGTACTTC. As protein: CASSLETGERYEQYF.

There are a few counts of this clone. The chain's CDR3 is CASSSGISAGANYGYTF. CDR3 nucleotide sequence: TGTGCCAGCAGCTCGGGTATTAGTGCAGGGGCCAACTATGGCTACACCTTC. The J gene is TRBJ1-2, the V gene TRBV5-6, with D possibly being TRBD1 (6 bases). Trimming took off 3 bases at V and 2 bases at J, with 20 bases between the two ends. Germline CDR1 SGHDT, CDR2 YYEEEE. The CDR3 runs to 17 residues.

The rearrangement links TRBV11-2 to TRBJ1-3, with a tentative D call TRBD1 (5 bases). The germline gives CDR1 SGHAT, CDR2 FQNNGV. Trimming took 3 bases from V and 3 from J, leaving 12 bases between them. This CDR3 has 15 amino acids. The CDR3 DNA is TGTGCCAGCAGCTTGCAGGGTTATCTTGGAAACACCATATATTTT. Translating gives CASSLQGYLGNTIYF.

This chain links TRBV28 with TRBJ2-5; a possible D gene is TRBD2 (5 bases). The J call is uncertain, as TRBJ2-7 better fits the DNA end. The CDR3 contains 13 residues. Germline V gene sequence: CDR1 MDHEN, CDR2 SYDVKM. The CDR3 DNA sequence: TGTGCCAGCCTCAGGAGCGGTGCCTACGAGCAGTACTTC. It is translated as CASLRSGAYEQYF.

The table lists this clone with a count of one. This chain joins TRBV19 and TRBJ2-7; D is unresolved. Germline-derived CDR1 and CDR2 are LNHDA and SQIVND (reference sequence). Trimming left V 5 bases short and J 4 bases short, with 12 bases between. CDR3 length: 13 amino acids. The CDR3 sequence is CASSSATLYEQYF. In DNA form, the CDR3 reads TGTGCCAGTAGTTCAGCGACCTTATACGAGCAGTACTTC.

This sequence joins TRBV7-9 and TRBJ2-1; TRBD1 agrees at 8 bases. Germline V gene lookup returns CDR1 SEHNR and CDR2 FQNEAQ (reference sequence). The CDR3 length is 16 residues. The ends lost 1 base at V and 5 bases at J; junction bases unmatched: 7. The CDR3 is CASSLVRAGGHNEQFF. In nucleotides, the CDR3 is TGTGCCAGCAGCTTAGTTCGGGCAGGGGGCCACAATGAGCAGTTCTTC.

This clone turned up a few times. The J gene is TRBJ2-7, the V gene TRBV4-1; no reliable D call. From germline, CDR1 is MGHRA and CDR2 YSYEKL. The CDR3 length is 13 residues. Trimming stripped 0 bases from V and 6 bases from J, with 9 bases between. The CDR3 region has the DNA TGCGCCAGCAGCCAAGAGGCTCACCGCGAGCAGTACTTC. Translation: CASSQEAHREQYF.

The gene calls are TRBV15 and TRBJ2-7; perhaps TRBD1 as D (6 bases). Germline CDR1 LNHNV, CDR2 YYDKDF (reference sequence). The CDR3 extends over 14 amino acids. V was trimmed by 1 base and J by 3 bases, leaving 10 bases between them. CDR3 nucleotides: TGTGCCACCAGCAGAGGGCTACAGGGCTACGAGCAGTACTTC. This translates into CATSRGLQGYEQYF.

This rearrangement joins TRBV11-2 to TRBJ1-3, with 7 bases lining up with TRBD1. The junction had 0 bases not matched to a gene; V was cut back by 5 bases and J by 2 bases. CDR1 and CDR2 (germline): SGHAT, FQNNGV. The CDR3 has 13 amino acids. In DNA form, the CDR3 reads TGTGCCAGCAGCCAGGGGGCTGGAAACACCATATATTTT. As protein: CASSQGAGNTIYF. The complete variable domain, with remaining parts taken from reference TRBV11-2 and TRBJ1-3, reads EAGVAQSPRYKIIEKRQSVAFWCNPISGHATLYWYQQILGQGPKLLIQFQNNGVVDDSQLPKDRFSAERLKGVDSTLKIQPAKLEDSAVYLCASSQGAGNTIYFGEGSWLTVV.

This clone was picked up a small number of times. The V and J genes are TRBV11-1 and TRBJ2-7; TRBD2 aligns across 7 bases. CDR1 is SGHAT, CDR2 FQDESV, per germline (reference sequence). The CDR3 covers 14 residues. The J segment lost 2 bases and the V segment lost 5 bases, leaving 6 bases of the junction unmatched. The CDR3 DNA follows: TGTGCCAGCAGCGAGGTGGGAGGGGCCTACGAGCAGTACTTC. Translating it yields CASSEVGGAYEQYF.

This chain joins TRBV7-2 and TRBJ2-7; D gene uncertain. V lost 2 bases and J 0 bases, leaving 5 bases between the germline ends. Germline CDR1 and CDR2: SGHTA and FQGNSA. The CDR3 covers 13 residues. The CDR3 region is CASSLQISYEQYF. CDR3 nucleotide sequence: TGTGCCAGCAGCTTACAGATCTCCTACGAGCAGTACTTC.

V is TRBV6-1 and J is TRBJ2-2, with a possible D match to TRBD2 (5 bases). This CDR3 comprises 16 residues. Between the trimmed V and J ends, which lost 2 bases and 6 bases, there was a span of 16 bases. CDR1 and CDR2 from the germline V gene are MNHNS and SASEGT. CDR3 bases: TGTGCCAGCAGTGAACCGGGTACAAGGCGGGCCGGGGAGCTGTTTTTT. It translates to CASSEPGTRRAGELFF.

This clone was counted a few times. This CDR3 is also generated by other DNA sequences in the sample. The chain employs TRBV7-9 and TRBJ2-3, with 10 positions matching TRBD2. CDR1 is SEHNR, CDR2 FQNEAQ, per germline (reference sequence). The junction had 3 bases not matched to a gene; V was cut back by 5 bases and J by 1 base. The CDR3 is 15 amino acids. In DNA, the CDR3 is TGTGCCAGCAGCCCAACTAGCGGGGGCACAGATACGCAGTATTTT. Encoded protein: CASSPTSGGTDTQYF.

The chain uses TRBV29-1 and TRBJ2-5; 7 nucleotides align to TRBD2. The CDR3 spans 12 residues. Germline CDR1 reads SQVTM; CDR2 reads ANQGSEA. Trimming removed 7 bases from V and 1 base from J; junction bases left unmatched: 3. CDR3 nucleotides: TGCAGCGCTAGCGGCTCCCAAGAGACCCAGTACTTC. This sequence encodes CSASGSQETQYF.